The sequence of this T cell receptor beta chain was determined in a study of blood T cell repertoires in COVID-19. Study-wide context: Samples taken during acute and convalescent COVID-19 were collected in the United States, Italy and Spain. Sources were T cells, B-cell-depleted T cells, or PBMCs; the material itself was cDNA or gDNA.

Clinical history as reported by participants underpinned cohort assignment. Sequenced by immunoSEQ multiplex PCR; TCRdb stores in-frame clones only, minus some. In the table there are about 430,000 clones, nearly 90% of which are singletons. Germline V gives CDR1 DFQATT, CDR2 SNEGSKA (reference sequence). V lost 3 bases to trimming and J lost 8 bases, with 14 bases between them. There are 13 residues in the CDR3. This TCR came from a woman under 30 who had been exposed to COVID-19. J is TRBJ1-3 and V is TRBV20-1; the D gene is possibly TRBD1 (6 bases). The sequenced sample consisted of PBMCs or T cells enriched from blood (not recorded which). The CDR3 sequence is CSASGGRADTIYF. CDR3 DNA sequence: TGCAGTGCTAGTGGGGGCCGAGCAGACACCATATATTTT.